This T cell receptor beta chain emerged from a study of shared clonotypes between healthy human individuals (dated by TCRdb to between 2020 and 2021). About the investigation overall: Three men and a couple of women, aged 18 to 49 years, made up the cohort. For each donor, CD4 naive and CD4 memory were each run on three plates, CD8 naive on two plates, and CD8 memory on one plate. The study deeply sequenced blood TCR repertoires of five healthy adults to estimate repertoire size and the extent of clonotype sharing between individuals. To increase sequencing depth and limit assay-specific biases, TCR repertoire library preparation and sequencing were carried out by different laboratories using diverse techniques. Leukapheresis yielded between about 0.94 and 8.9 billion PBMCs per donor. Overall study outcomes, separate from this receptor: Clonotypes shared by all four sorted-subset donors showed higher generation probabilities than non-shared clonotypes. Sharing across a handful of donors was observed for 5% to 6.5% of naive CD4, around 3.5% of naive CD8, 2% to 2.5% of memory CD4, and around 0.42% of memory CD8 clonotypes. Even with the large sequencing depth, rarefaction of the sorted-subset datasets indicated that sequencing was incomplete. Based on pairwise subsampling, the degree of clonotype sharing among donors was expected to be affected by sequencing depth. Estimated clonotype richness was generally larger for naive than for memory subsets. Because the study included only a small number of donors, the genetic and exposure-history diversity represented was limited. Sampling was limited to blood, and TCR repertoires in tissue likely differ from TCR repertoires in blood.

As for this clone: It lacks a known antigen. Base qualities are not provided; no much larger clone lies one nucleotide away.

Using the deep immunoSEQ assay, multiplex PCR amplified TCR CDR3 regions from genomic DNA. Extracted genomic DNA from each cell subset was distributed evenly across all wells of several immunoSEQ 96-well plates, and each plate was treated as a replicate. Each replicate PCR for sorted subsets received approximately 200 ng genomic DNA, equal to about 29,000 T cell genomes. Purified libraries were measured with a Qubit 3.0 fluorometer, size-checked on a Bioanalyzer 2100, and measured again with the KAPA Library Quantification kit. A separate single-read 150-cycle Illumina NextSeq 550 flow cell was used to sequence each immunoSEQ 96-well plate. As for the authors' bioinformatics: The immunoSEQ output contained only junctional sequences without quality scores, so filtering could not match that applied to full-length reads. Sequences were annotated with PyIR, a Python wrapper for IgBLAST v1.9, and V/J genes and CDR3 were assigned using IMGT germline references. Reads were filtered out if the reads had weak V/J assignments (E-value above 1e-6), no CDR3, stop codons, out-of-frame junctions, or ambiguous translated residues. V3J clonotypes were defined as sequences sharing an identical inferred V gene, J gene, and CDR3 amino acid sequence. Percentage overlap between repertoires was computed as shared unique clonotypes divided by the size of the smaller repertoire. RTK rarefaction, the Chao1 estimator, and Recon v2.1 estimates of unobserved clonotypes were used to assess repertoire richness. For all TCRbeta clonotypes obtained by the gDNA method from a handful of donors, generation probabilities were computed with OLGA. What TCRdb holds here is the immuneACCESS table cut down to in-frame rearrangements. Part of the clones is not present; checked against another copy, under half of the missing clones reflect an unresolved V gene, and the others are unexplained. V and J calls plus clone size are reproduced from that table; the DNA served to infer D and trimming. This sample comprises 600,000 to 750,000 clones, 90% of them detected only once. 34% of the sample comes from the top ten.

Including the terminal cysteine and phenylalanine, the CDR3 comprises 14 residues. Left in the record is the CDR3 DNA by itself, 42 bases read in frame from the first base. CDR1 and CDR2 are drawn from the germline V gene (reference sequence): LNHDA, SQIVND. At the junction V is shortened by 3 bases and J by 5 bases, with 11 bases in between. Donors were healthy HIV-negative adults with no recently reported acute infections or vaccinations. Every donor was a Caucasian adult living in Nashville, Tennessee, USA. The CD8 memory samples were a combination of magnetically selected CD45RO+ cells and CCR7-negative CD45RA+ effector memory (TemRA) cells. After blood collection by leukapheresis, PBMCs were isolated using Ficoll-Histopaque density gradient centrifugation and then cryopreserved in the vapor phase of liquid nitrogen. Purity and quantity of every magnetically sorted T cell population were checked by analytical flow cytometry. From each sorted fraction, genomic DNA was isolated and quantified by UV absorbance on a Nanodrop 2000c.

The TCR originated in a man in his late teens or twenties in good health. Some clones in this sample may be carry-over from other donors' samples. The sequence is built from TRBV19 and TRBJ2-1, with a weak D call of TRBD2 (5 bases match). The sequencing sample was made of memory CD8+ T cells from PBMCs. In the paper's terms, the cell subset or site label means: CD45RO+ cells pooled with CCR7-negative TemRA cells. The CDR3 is CASSMSAANNEQFF. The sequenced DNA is TGTGCCAGTAGTATGTCAGCGGCCAACAATGAGCAGTTCTTC. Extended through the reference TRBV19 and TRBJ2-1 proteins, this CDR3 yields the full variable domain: DGGITQSPKYLFRKEGQNVTLSCEQNLNHDAMYWYRQDPGQGLRLIYYSQIVNDFQKGDIAEGYSVSREKKESFPLTVTSAQKNPTAFYLCASSMSAANNEQFFGPGTRLTVL.